Listed here are 4 T cell receptor beta chains from one sample, sequenced in a study of CD8 T cells in ankylosing spondylitis. MiXCR, run by TCRdb on the 5' RACE reads, gives a single entry per CDR3 protein. This sample carries 69,000 or so distinct CDR3 sequences, approximately 5% of them seen once, and the ten largest clones take around 2%. The material sequenced was blood, either unsorted or a sorted T cell fraction (not recorded which). The receptors come from a male donor with ankylosing spondylitis or in good health (not recorded which).

This clonotype was observed at least ten times. This sequence joins TRBV5-1 and TRBJ2-7, with D unclear. The germline V gene has CDR1 SGHRS and CDR2 YFSETQ. The length of the CDR3 is 13 residues. Deletions cut 2 bases from V and 0 bases from J, with 6 bases between. The CDR3 loop is CASSFSSSYEQYF. DNA of the CDR3: TGCGCCAGCAGCTTTTCCAGCTCCTACGAGCAGTACTTC.

This clonotype was recorded at least ten times. This chain joins TRBV20-1 and TRBJ1-1, with TRBD1 as a possible D gene (5 bases). Per germline, CDR1 DFQATT and CDR2 SNEGSKA (reference sequence). Deletions cut 6 bases from V and 1 base from J, with 15 bases between. The CDR3 length is 14 residues. CDR3 loop: CSAPQGSGNTEAFF. The DNA for the CDR3 is TGCAGTGCCCCCCAGGGATCCGGGAACACTGAAGCTTTCTTT.

The table lists this clonotype with a count of one. This could be a read error, since a much larger clone is one nucleotide away. This rearrangement joins TRBV11-2 to TRBJ2-7; 8 bases are shared with TRBD1. Germline loops: CDR1 SGHAT, CDR2 FQNNGV. The CDR3 is 14 amino acids. CDR3 residues: CTSSLSSGGNEQYF. The CDR3 DNA follows: TGTACCAGCAGCTTATCCTCAGGGGGCAATGAGCAGTACTTC.

This clonotype has a count of ten or more. The J gene is TRBJ2-7, the V gene TRBV18, with TRBD2 as a possible D gene (6 bases). Germline values: CDR1 KGHSH, CDR2 LQKENI. CDR3 size: 14 residues. V was cut by 0 bases and J by 6 bases, with 12 bases left in between. The DNA for the CDR3 is TGTGCCAGCTCACCACCGTCTGTGGGAGGCGAGCAGTACTTC. It specifies CASSPPSVGGEQYF. The variable domain in full, completed from reference TRBV18 and TRBJ2-7, reads NAGVMQNPRHLVRRRGQEARLRCSPMKGHSHVYWYRQLPEEGLKFMVYLQKENIIDESGMPKERFSAEFPKEGPSILRIQQVVRGDSAAYFCASSPPSVGGEQYFGPGTRLTVT.